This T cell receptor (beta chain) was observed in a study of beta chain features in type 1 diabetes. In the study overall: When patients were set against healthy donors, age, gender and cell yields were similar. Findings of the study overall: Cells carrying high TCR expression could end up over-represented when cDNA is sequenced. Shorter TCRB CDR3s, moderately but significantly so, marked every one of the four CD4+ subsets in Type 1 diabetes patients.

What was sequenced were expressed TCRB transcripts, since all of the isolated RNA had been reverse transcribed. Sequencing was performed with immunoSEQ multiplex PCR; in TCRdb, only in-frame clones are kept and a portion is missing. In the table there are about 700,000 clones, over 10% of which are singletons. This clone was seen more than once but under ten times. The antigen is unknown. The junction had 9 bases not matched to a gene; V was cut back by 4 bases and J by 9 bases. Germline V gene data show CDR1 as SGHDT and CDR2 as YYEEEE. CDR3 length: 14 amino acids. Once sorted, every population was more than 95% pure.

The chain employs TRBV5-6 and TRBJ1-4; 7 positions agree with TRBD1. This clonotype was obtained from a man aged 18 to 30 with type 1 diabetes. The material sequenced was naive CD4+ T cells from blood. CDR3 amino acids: CASSDGTDPQKLFF. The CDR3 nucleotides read TGTGCCAGCAGCGATGGGACAGACCCACAAAAACTGTTTTTT.